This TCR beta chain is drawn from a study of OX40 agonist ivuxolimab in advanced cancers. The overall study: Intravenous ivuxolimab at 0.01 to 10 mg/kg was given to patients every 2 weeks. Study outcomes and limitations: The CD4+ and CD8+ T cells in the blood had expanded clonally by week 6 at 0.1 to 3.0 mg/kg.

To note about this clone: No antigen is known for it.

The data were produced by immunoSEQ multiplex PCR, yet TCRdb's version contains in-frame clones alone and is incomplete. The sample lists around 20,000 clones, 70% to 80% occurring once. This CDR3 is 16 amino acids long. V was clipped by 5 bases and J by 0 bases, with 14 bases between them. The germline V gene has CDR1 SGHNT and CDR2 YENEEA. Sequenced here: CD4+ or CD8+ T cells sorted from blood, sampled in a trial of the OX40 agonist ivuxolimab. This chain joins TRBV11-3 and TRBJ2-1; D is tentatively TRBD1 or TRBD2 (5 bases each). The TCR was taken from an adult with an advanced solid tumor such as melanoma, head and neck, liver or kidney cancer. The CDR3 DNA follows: TGTGCCAGCAGCCCGGGACCACCTCCCTCCTACAATGAGCAGTTCTTC. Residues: CASSPGPPPSYNEQFF.